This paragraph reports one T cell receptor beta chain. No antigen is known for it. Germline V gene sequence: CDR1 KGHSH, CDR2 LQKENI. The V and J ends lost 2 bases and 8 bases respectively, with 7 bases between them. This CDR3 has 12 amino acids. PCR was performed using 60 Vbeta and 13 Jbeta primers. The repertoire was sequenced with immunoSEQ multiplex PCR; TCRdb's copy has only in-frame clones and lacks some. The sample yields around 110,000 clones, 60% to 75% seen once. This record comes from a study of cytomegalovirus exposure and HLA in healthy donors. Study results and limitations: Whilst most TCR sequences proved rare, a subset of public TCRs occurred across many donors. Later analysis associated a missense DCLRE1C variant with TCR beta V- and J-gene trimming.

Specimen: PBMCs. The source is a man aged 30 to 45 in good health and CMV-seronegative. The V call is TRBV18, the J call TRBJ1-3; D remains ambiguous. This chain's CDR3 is CASSPTADTIYF. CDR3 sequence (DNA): TGTGCCAGCTCACCAACCGCGGACACCATATATTTT.